The clone carrying this T cell receptor (beta chain) is labeled medium-sized based on frequency. Its antigen is not identified. About 37,500 genome equivalents of blood DNA were amplified for TRB. TRB rearrangements were amplified by touch-down multiplex PCR with mixed TRB-A/B primers. TCRdb re-called the multiplex PCR reads; every CDR3 protein appears as one record, without DNA. This table holds approximately 6,000 distinct CDR3 sequences. The sample comes from a study of T cell clusters in autoimmune cytopenias. Overall study findings and caveats: Comparing secondary cytopenia with chronic lymphocytic leukemia showed no cluster-lack signature, apparently masked by lymphoma repertoire. TRB repertoire shifts in secondary cytopenia and chronic lymphocytic leukemia mostly reflected lymphoma, not autoimmunity.

The germline CDR1 and CDR2 sequences are MNHEY and SVGAGI. This CDR3 comprises 15 residues. The specimen sequenced was peripheral blood. The TCR originated in a human donor with an autoimmune cytopenia or autoimmune hepatitis (not recorded which). The chain joins TRBV6-5 to TRBJ2-7; TCRdb's assignment of TRBD1 cannot be checked, as there is no DNA. The CDR3 protein is CASSYLSGNKYEQYF.